This T cell receptor beta chain was identified during a study of vaccination and CD4 T cells after COVID-19. On this clonotype: The antigen remains unidentified.

Sequence data for DNA of cultured CD4+ T cells were generated by the Oncomine TCR Beta short-read assay. TCRdb fed the PCR reads into MiXCR, producing one record per CDR3 protein. The sample includes about 22,000 distinct CDR3 sequences, approximately 29% seen only once; the top ten take more than 9.5%. Sample time point: late sampling 161 to 241 days after vaccination in a few convalescent patients. As for treatment: roughly 11-day PBMC culture with coronavirus spike peptide pools or control peptides (ViraFEST assay). Trimming took 9 bases from V and 15 from J; bases not matched to a gene: 10. Germline values: CDR1 LNHDA, CDR2 SQIVND (reference sequence). The CDR3 sequence is 11 residues long.

This specimen consisted of CD4+ T cells from blood, cultured in vitro, obtained about 7 months after SARS-CoV-2 vaccination. J is TRBJ1-5 and V is TRBV19; 8 bases align to TRBD1. The receptor was derived from a human donor who had recovered from COVID-19. CDR3 coding DNA: TGTGCCAGCACCGGGACAGGCAAGAGGCATTTT. Translation gives CASTGTGKRHF. Looking up the rest from reference TRBV19 and TRBJ1-5 gives the full variable domain: DGGITQSPKYLFRKEGQNVTLSCEQNLNHDAMYWYRQDPGQGLRLIYYSQIVNDFQKGDIAEGYSVSREKKESFPLTVTSAQKNPTAFYLCASTGTGKRHFGDGTRLSIL.